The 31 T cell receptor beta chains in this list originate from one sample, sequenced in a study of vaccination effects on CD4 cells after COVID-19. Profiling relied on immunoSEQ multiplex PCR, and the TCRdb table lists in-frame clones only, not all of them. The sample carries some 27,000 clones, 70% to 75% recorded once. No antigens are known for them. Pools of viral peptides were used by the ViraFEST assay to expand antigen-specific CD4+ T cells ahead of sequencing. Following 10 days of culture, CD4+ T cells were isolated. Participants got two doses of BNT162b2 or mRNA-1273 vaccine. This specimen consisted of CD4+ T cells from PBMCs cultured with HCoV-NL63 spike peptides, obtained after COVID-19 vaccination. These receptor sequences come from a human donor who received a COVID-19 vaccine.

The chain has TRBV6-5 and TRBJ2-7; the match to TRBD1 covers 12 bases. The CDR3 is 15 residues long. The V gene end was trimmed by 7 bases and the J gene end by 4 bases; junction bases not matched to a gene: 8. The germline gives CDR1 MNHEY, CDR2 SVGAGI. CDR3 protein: CASTRDRGLSYEQYF. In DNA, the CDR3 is TGTGCCAGCACGCGGGACAGGGGGCTTAGTTACGAGCAGTACTTC.

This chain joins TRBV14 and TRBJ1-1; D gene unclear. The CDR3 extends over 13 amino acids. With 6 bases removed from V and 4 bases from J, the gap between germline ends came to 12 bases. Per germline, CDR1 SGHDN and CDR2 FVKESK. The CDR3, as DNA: TGTGCCAGCAGACTAGGATGGAGCACTGAAGCTTTCTTT. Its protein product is CASRLGWSTEAFF.

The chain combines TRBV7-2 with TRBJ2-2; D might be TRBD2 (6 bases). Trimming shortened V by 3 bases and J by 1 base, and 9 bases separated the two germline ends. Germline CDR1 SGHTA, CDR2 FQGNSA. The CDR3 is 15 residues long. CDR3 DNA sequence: TGTGCCAGCAGCTTGGGCGGGGTGAACACCGGGGAGCTGTTTTTT. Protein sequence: CASSLGGVNTGELFF.

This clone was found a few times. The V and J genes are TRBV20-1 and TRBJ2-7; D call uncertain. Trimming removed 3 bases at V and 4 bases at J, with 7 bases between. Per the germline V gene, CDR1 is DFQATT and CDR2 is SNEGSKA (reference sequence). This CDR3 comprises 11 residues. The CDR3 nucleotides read TGCAGTGCTAGGAGACAATACGAGCAGTACTTC. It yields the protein CSARRQYEQYF.

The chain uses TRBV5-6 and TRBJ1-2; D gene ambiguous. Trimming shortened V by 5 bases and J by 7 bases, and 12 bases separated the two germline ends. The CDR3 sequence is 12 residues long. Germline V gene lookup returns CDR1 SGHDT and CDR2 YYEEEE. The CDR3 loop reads CASRRREVGYTF. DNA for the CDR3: TGTGCCAGCAGGCGTCGTGAGGTTGGCTACACCTTC. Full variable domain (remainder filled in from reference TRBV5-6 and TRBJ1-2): DAGVTQSPTHLIKTRGQQVTLRCSPKSGHDTVSWYQQALGQGPQFIFQYYEEEERQRGNFPDRFSGHQFPNYSSELNVNALLLGDSALYLCASRRREVGYTFGSGTRLTVV.

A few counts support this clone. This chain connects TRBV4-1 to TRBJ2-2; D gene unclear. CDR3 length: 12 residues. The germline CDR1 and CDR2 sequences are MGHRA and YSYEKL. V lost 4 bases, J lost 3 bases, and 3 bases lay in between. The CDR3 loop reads CASSLHTGELFF. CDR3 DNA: TGCGCCAGCAGCCTACACACCGGGGAGCTGTTTTTT.

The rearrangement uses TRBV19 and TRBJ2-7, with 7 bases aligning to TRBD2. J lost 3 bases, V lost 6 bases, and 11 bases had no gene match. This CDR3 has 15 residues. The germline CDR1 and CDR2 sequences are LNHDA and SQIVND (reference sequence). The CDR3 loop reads CASSLKTSLVYEQYF. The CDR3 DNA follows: TGTGCCAGTAGCTTGAAGACTAGCCTTGTCTACGAGCAGTACTTC.

The CDR3 protein is CASSFGGGHGETQYF. The DNA of the CDR3 is TGTGCCAGCAGTTTTGGCGGGGGCCATGGGGAGACCCAGTACTTC. The chain is built from TRBV27 and TRBJ2-5; the D gene is possibly TRBD2 (7 bases). This CDR3 region has 15 residues. V lost 3 bases and J lost 5, with 16 bases in between. Germline V gene lookup returns CDR1 MNHEY and CDR2 SMNVEV (reference sequence).

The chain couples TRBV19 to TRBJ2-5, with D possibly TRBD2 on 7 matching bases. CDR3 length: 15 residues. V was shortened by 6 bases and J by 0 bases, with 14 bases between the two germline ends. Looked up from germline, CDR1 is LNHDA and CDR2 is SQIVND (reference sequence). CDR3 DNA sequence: TGTGCCAGTAGGAAGGCGGGGGCCAACCAAGAGACCCAGTACTTC. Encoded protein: CASRKAGANQETQYF.

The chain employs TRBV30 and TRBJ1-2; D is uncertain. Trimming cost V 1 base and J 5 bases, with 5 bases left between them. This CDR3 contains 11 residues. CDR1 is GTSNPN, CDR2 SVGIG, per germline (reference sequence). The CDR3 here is CAWSEQYGYTF. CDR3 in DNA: TGTGCCTGGAGTGAACAGTATGGCTACACCTTC.

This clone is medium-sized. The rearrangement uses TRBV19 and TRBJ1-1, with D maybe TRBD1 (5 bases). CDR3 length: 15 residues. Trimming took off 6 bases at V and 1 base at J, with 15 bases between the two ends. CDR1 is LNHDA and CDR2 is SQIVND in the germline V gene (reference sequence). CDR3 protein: CASSLTGPSNTEAFF. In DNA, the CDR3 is TGTGCCAGTAGCTTAACGGGACCGTCGAACACTGAAGCTTTCTTT.

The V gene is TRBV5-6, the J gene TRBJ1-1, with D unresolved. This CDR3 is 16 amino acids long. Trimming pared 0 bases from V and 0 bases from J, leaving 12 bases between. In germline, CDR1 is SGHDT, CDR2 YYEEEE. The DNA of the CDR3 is TGTGCCAGCAGCTTGGGGTCAGGAATCATGAACACTGAAGCTTTCTTT. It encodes CASSLGSGIMNTEAFF.

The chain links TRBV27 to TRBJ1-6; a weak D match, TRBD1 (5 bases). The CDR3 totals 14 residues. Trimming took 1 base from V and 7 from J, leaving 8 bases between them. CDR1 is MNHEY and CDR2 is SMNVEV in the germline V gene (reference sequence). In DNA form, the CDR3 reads TGTGCCAGCAGTTTATTGGGGGAGAATTCACCCCTCCACTTT. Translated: CASSLLGENSPLHF.

This chain's CDR3 is CASSLLAGSGNTIYF. CDR3 sequence (DNA): TGTGCCAGCAGCTTGTTGGCAGGGAGTGGAAACACCATATATTTT. The chain links TRBV5-6 to TRBJ1-3, with TRBD1 as a possible D gene (5 bases). CDR3 length: 15 residues. Germline-derived CDR1 and CDR2 are SGHDT and YYEEEE. V lost 1 base and J lost 3, with 11 bases in between.

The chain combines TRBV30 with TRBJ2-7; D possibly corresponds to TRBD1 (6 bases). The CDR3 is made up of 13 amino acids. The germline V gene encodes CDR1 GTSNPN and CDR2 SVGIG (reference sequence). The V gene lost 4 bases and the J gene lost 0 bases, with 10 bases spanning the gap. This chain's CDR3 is CAWKTGRSYEQYF. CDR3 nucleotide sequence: TGTGCCTGGAAGACAGGACGCTCCTACGAGCAGTACTTC.

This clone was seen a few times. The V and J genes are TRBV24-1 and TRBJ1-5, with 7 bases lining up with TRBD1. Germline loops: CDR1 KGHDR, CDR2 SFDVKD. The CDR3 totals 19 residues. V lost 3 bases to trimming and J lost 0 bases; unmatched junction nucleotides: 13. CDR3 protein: CATSDTETGTPTSNQPQHF. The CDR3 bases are TGTGCCACCAGTGATACCGAGACAGGGACACCAACTAGCAATCAGCCCCAGCATTTT.

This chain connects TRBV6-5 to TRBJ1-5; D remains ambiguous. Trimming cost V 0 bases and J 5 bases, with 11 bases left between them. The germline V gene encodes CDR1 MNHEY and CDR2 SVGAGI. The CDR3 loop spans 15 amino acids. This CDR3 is CASSYSIFGDQPQHF. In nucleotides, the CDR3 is TGTGCCAGCAGTTACTCGATATTCGGGGATCAGCCCCAGCATTTT.

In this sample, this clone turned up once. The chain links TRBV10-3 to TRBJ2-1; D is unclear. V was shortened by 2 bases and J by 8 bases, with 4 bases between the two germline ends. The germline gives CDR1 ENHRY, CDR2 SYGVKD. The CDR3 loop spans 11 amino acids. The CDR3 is CAISEAYEQFF. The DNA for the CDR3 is TGTGCCATCAGTGAGGCCTATGAGCAGTTCTTC.

The CDR3 is CASSQGGDTDTQYF. The CDR3 nucleotides are TGTGCCAGCAGCCAAGGGGGGGACACAGATACGCAGTATTTT. The rearrangement joins TRBV6-2 or TRBV6-3 to TRBJ2-3, with a weak D call TRBD2 (7 bases). Trimming pared 6 bases from V and 2 bases from J, leaving 12 bases between. Germline CDR1 is MNHEY and CDR2 is SVGEGT. The CDR3 has 14 residues.

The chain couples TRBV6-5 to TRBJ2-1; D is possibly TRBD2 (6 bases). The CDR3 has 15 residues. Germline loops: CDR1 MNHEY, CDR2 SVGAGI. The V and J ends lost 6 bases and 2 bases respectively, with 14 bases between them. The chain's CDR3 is CASRSLDYTYNEQFF. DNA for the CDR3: TGTGCCAGCAGGTCCTTGGACTATACCTACAATGAGCAGTTCTTC.

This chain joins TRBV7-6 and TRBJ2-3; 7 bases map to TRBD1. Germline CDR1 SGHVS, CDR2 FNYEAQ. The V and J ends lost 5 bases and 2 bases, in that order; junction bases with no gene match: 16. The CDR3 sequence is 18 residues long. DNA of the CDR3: TGTGCCAGCAGCCAATATAGCCACGGGACAGAGATCACAGATACGCAGTATTTT. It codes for CASSQYSHGTEITDTQYF.

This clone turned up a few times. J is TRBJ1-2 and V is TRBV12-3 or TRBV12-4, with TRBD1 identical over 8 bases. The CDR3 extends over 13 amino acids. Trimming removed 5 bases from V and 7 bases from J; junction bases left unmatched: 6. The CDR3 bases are TGTGCCAGCAGTGGGTGGACAGGGCTTGGCTACACCTTC. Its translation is CASSGWTGLGYTF.

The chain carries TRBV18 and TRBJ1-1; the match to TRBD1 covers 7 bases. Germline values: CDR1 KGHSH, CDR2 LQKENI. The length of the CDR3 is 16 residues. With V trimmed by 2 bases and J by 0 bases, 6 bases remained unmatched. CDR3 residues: CASSPFETGLNTEAFF. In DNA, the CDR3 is TGTGCCAGCTCACCATTCGAGACAGGGCTGAACACTGAAGCTTTCTTT.

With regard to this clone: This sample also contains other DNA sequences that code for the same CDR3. This CDR3 is CASSEGTEAFF. For the CDR3, the DNA is TGTGCCAGCAGCGAAGGCACTGAAGCTTTCTTT. The chain uses TRBV6-4 and TRBJ1-1; D unclear. The germline CDR1 and CDR2 sequences are MRHNA and SNTAGT. The CDR3 is made up of 11 amino acids. The V end lost 6 bases, the J end lost 4 bases, and 6 bases lay between the germline ends.

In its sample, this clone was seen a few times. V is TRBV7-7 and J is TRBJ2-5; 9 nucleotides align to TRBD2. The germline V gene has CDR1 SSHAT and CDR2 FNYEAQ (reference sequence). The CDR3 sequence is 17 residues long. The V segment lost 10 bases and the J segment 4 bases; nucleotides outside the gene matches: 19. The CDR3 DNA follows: TGTGCCACCAACATGAAACCACGAGCGGGAGGTACAGAGACCCAGTACTTC. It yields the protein CATNMKPRAGGTETQYF.

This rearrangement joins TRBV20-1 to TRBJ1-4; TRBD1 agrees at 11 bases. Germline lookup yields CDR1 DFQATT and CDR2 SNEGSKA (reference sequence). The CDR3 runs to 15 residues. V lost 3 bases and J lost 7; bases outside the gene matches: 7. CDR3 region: CSASRTGGFIEKLFF. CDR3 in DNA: TGCAGTGCTAGTAGGACAGGGGGCTTCATTGAAAAACTGTTTTTT.

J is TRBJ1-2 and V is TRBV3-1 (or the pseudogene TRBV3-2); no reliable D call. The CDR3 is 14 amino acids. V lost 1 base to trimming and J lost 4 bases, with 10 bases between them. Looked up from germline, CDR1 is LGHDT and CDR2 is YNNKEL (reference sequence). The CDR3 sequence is CASSQGGVLYGYTF. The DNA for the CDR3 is TGTGCCAGCAGCCAAGGCGGCGTCCTCTATGGCTACACCTTC.

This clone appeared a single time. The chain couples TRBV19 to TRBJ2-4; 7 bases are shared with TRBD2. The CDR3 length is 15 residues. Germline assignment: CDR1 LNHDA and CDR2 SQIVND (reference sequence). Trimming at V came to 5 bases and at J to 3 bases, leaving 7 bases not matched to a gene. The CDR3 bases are TGTGCCAGTAGTGGGCTAGCGGATAACAAAAACATTCAGTACTTC. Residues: CASSGLADNKNIQYF.

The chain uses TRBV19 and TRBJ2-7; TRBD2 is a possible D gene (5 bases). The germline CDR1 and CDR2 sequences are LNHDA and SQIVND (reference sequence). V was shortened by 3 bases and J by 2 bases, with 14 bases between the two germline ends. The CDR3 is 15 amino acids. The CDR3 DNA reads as TGTGCCAGTAGTATGACCTGGGAGCCCCCCTACGAGCAGTACTTC. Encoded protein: CASSMTWEPPYEQYF.

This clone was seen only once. The CDR3 DNA reads as TGCGCCAGCAGCTTGGCTCTCTCTTTAGGGGCAGGTGAAAAACTGTTTTTT. Encoded protein: CASSLALSLGAGEKLFF. The chain has TRBV5-1 and TRBJ1-4, with D possibly being TRBD1 (5 bases). The germline V gene has CDR1 SGHRS and CDR2 YFSETQ. The V gene lost 0 bases and the J gene lost 7 bases, with 19 bases spanning the gap. The CDR3 length is 17 residues. The whole variable domain, remainder taken from reference TRBV5-1 and TRBJ1-4, is KAGVTQTPRYLIKTRGQQVTLSCSPISGHRSVSWYQQTPGQGLQFLFEYFSETQRNKGNFPGRFSGRQFSNSRSEMNVSTLELGDSALYLCASSLALSLGAGEKLFFGSGTQLSVL.

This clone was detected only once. The CDR3 loop is CAVEKAAPLQQFF. The CDR3 DNA sequence: TGTGCCGTAGAAAAAGCGGCGCCCCTTCAGCAGTTCTTC. The rearrangement joins TRBV28 to TRBJ2-1; possibly TRBD2 for D (5 bases). Trimming cost V 11 bases and J 11 bases, with 22 bases left between them. The CDR3 contains 13 residues. Germline CDR1 and CDR2: MDHEN and SYDVKM. The entire variable domain, with the rest obtained from reference TRBV28 and TRBJ2-1, is as follows: DVKVTQSSRYLVKRTGEKVFLECVQDMDHENMFWYRQDPGLGLRLIYFSYDVKMKEKGDIPEGYSVSREKKERFSLILESASTNQTSMYLCAVEKAAPLQQFFGPGTRLTVL.